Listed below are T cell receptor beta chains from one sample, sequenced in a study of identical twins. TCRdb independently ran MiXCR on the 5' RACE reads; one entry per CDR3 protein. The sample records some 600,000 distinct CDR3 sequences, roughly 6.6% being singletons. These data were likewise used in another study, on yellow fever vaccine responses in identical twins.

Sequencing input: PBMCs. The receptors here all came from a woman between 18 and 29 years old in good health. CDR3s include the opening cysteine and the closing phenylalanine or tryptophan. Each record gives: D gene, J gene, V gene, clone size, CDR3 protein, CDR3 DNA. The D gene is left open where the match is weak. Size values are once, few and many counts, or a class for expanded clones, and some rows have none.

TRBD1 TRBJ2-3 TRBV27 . CASSEAAGGSWDTQYF TGTGCCAGCAGCGAAGCGGCAGGGGGCAGCTGGGATACGCAGTATTTT
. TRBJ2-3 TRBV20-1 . CSAPPAGGDTQYF TGCAGTGCCCCCCCCGCCGGGGGAGATACGCAGTATTTT
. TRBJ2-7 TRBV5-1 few CASSLATTKDYEQYF TGCGCCAGCAGCCTAGCTACTACCAAGGATTACGAGCAGTACTTC
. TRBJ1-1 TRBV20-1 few CSARGIRANTEAFF TGCAGTGCTAGAGGTATTCGGGCTAACACTGAAGCTTTCTTT
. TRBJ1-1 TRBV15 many CATSREGQQGAFF TGTGCCACCAGCAGAGAGGGGCAACAGGGAGCTTTCTTT
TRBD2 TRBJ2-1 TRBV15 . CATSGWAGGLYYNEQFF TGTGCCACCAGCGGGTGGGCGGGGGGACTTTATTACAATGAGCAGTTCTTC
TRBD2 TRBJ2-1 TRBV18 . CASSPSRTSGGGEQFF TGTGCCAGCTCACCTTCCCGGACTAGCGGGGGCGGTGAGCAGTTCTTC
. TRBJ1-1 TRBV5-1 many CASSLKGDTEAFF TGCGCCAGCAGCTTGAAAGGGGACACTGAAGCTTTCTTT
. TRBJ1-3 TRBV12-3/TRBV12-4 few CASSLGGMGNTIYF TGTGCCAGCAGTTTAGGTGGCATGGGAAACACCATATATTTT
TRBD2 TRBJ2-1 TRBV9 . CASSGTLSGRRYNEQSF TGTGCCAGCAGCGGAACCCTTAGCGGGAGACGGTACAATGAGCAGTCCTTC
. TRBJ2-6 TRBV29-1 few CSVVILDGSESGANVLTF TGCAGCGTTGTTATACTAGACGGGTCAGAGTCTGGGGCCAACGTCCTGACTTTC
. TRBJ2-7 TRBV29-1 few CSVAGLGGLSYEQYF TGCAGCGTTGCGGGGTTGGGGGGGCTTAGCTACGAGCAGTACTTC
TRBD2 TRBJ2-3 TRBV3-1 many CASSPGTSGSTDTQYF TGCGCCAGCAGCCCCGGGACTAGCGGGTCCACAGATACGCAGTATTTT
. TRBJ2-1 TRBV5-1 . CASSLEVFSSGYNEQFF TGCGCCAGCAGCTTGGAGGTTTTTAGTTCGGGTTACAATGAGCAGTTCTTC